This is a list of T cell receptor beta chains from one sample in a study of chemoradiotherapy in HPV16-positive cancers. Repertoires were generated with immunoSEQ multiplex PCR, while TCRdb's copy carries only in-frame clones and drops some. Of over a thousand clones in the sample, about 89% were seen once. The material was tumor tissue, obtained from a patient who underwent chemoradiotherapy. The receptors were gathered from a human donor with HPV-associated anogenital cancer. The CDR3 runs from the conserved cysteine through the conserved F or W. Fields, in order: D gene, J gene, clone size, V gene, CDR3 DNA, CDR3 protein. D genes are given only for firm matches. Not every row has a clone size; where given, it reads once, few, many or a size class.

>.|TRBJ2-5|once|TRBV9
TGTGCCAGCAGCGCCCTCTCGCAGGGGGGAAAGACCCAGTACTTC
CASSALSQGGKTQYF
>TRBD1|TRBJ1-2|.|TRBV11-2
TGTGCCAGCAGCTCATCGCCGACCGGGACAGAGGGTCACACCTTC
CASSSSPTGTEGHTF
>.|TRBJ2-7|.|TRBV28
TGTGCCAGCAGTTCTTATTACGAGCAGTACTTC
CASSSYYEQYF
>TRBD2|TRBJ2-3|few|TRBV11-2
TGTGCCAGCAGCTTAGATTCTCTAGCGGGGGAGGTTACGCAGTATTTT
CASSLDSLAGEVTQYF
>TRBD1|TRBJ1-6|.|TRBV5-1
TGCGCCAGCAGCTTGGCCGTTTCGGACAGGGGCAATTCACCCCTCCACTTT
CASSLAVSDRGNSPLHF
>.|TRBJ1-5|.|TRBV5-1
TGCGCCAGCAAAGGACCCCTGAGGGGTAAGCCCCAGCATTTT
CASKGPLRGKPQHF
>.|TRBJ1-2|once|TRBV13
TGTGCCAGCAGCTCACCGGGGCAGGGGAACTATGGCTACACCTTC
CASSSPGQGNYGYTF
>.|TRBJ1-6|.|TRBV27
TGTGCCAGCAGTCCGATGGACATTTCGAATAATTCACCCCTCCACTTT
CASSPMDISNNSPLHF
>TRBD1|TRBJ1-4|.|TRBV19
TGTGCCAGTAAAAACAGGGGTGGAGGAACTAATGAAAAACTGTTTTTT
CASKNRGGGTNEKLFF
>TRBD1|TRBJ2-3|few|TRBV11-3
TGTGCCAGCAGCCCCGGGACAGGGAGCACAGATACGCAGTATTTT
CASSPGTGSTDTQYF
>.|TRBJ1-1|.|TRBV4-3
TGCGCCAGCAGCCAAGATAGCGGTGAGAACACTGAAGCTTTCTTT
CASSQDSGENTEAFF
>.|TRBJ1-1|.|TRBV6-5
TGTGCCAGCAGTTATTCGGGGGGCGAAGCTGAAGCTTTCTTT
CASSYSGGEAEAFF
>.|TRBJ2-7|.|TRBV30
TGTGCCTGGAGTGTCAGGGACGGCTACGAGCAGTACTTC
CAWSVRDGYEQYF
>.|TRBJ1-1|.|TRBV28
TGTGCCAGCAGTTTCCCCCGACGGGATCAGTTAGCTTTCTTT
CASSFPRRDQLAFF
>.|TRBJ2-5|.|TRBV27
TGTGCCAGCAGTTTATGGGTCGGGGAGACCCAGTACTTC
CASSLWVGETQYF
>.|TRBJ1-3|.|TRBV19
TGTGCCAGTAGTAAGGGACTTATCTCTGGAAACACCATATATTTT
CASSKGLISGNTIYF
>.|TRBJ1-1|few|TRBV7-8
TGTGCCAGCAGCGTCAACCCGGGACAGAACACTGAAGCTTTCTTT
CASSVNPGQNTEAFF
>.|TRBJ1-2|.|TRBV2
TGTGCCAGCAGTGAAGGGACTAACTATGGCTACACCTTC
CASSEGTNYGYTF
>TRBD2|TRBJ2-7|.|TRBV6-1
TGTGCCAGCAATTTAGCGGGGGCCCTCTCCTACGAGCAGTACTTC
CASNLAGALSYEQYF
>TRBD1|TRBJ1-2|.|TRBV6-5
TGTGCCAGCAGCCCGGACAGGGACTATGGCTACACCTTC
CASSPDRDYGYTF
>.|TRBJ1-6|.|TRBV2
TGTGCCAGCTCCAGGTTGGTTCGTGGTAATTCACCCCTCCACTTT
CASSRLVRGNSPLHF
>.|TRBJ2-5|.|TRBV6-6
TGTGCCAGCAGTCTGACAGTCGGAGAGACCCAGTACTTC
CASSLTVGETQYF
>TRBD1|TRBJ1-6|.|TRBV10-3
TGTGCCATCAGCCGGGACAGGGGTAATTCACCCCTCCACTTT
CAISRDRGNSPLHF
>.|TRBJ1-6|.|TRBV10-3
TGTGCCATCAGTGAGTCTTCGATGAGGGGGGAAAATTTCTATAATTCACCCCTCCACTTT
CAISESSMRGENFYNSPLHF
>.|TRBJ2-3|.|TRBV11-2
TGTGCCAGCAGCTCCGTACCATACAGCACAGATACGCAGTATTTT
CASSSVPYSTDTQYF
>.|TRBJ2-7|.|TRBV7-8
TGTGCCAGCAGCTTACTAGCGTACGAGCAGTACTTC
CASSLLAYEQYF
>.|TRBJ1-5|.|TRBV6-5
TGTGCCAGCAGTGCTAGGAGGGTTCCAGATCAGCCCCAGCATTTT
CASSARRVPDQPQHF
>.|TRBJ1-6|once|TRBV30
TGTGCCTGGACGGTAGGGAGTCATATGGTTTCCTATAATTCACCCCTCCACTTT
CAWTVGSHMVSYNSPLHF
>.|TRBJ2-5|.|TRBV15
TGTGCCACCAGCGTCACCCACGAGACCCAGTACTTC
CATSVTHETQYF
>.|TRBJ1-1|.|TRBV7-2
TGTGCCAGCAGCTACGGACACCTGAACACTGAAGCTTTCTTT
CASSYGHLNTEAFF
>.|TRBJ2-5|.|TRBV20-1
TGCAGTGGCCTTAGGGGGGAGACCCAGTACTTC
CSGLRGETQYF
>.|TRBJ2-6|.|TRBV5-1
TGCGCCAGCAGCTGGACCGGGACAGCACACTGGACTAGCTCTGGGGCCAACGTCCTGACTTTC
CASSWTGTAHWTSSGANVLTF
>TRBD1|TRBJ1-1|.|TRBV5-4
TGTGCCAGCAGCGGACAGGGTCTTCCAAACACTGAAGCTTTCTTT
CASSGQGLPNTEAFF
>.|TRBJ1-1|.|TRBV5-4
TGTGCCAGCAGCGTGCGACTTAGTAACACTGAAGCTTTCTTT
CASSVRLSNTEAFF
>.|TRBJ1-1|.|TRBV5-4
TGTGCCAGCAGCCCCATAGGACCGGGAGGCACTGAAGCTTTCTTT
CASSPIGPGGTEAFF
>.|TRBJ1-2|.|TRBV2
TGTGCCAGCACTGACAGCCGCTCTAACTATGGCTACACCTTC
CASTDSRSNYGYTF
>.|TRBJ2-1|.|TRBV11-3
TGTGCCAGCAGCTTATCAGTAGGTTTGAATGAGCAGTTCTTC
CASSLSVGLNEQFF
>.|TRBJ2-4|.|TRBV9
TGTGCCAGCAGCGTAGTTACCGGGGCAGACATTCAGTACTTC
CASSVVTGADIQYF
>.|TRBJ1-1|.|TRBV4-1
TGCGCCACGGGAGTAACCTATAACACTGAAGCTTTCTTT
CATGVTYNTEAFF
>.|TRBJ2-3|.|TRBV29-1
TGCAGCGTTGTGGGATTCACAGGGCTCACAGATACGCAGTATTTT
CSVVGFTGLTDTQYF
>.|TRBJ1-2|.|TRBV27
TGTGCCAGCAGCAAAGTCTGGGGGGCCGGAGAAGTTCATGGCTACACCTTC
CASSKVWGAGEVHGYTF
>TRBD1|TRBJ2-3|.|TRBV5-6
TGTGCCAGCAGCCGCCAAGGACAGGGTAGGACAGATACGCAGTATTTT
CASSRQGQGRTDTQYF
>TRBD2|TRBJ2-3|.|TRBV10-3
TGTGCCATTCGGTCTAGCGGTGGCACAGATACGCAGTATTTT
CAIRSSGGTDTQYF
>.|TRBJ1-5|.|TRBV28
TGTGCCAGCAGATTTAGCAATCAGCCCCAGCATTTT
CASRFSNQPQHF
>.|TRBJ1-1|.|TRBV2
TGTGCCAGCAGTGCGCACACTGAAGCTTTCTTT
CASSAHTEAFF
>.|TRBJ1-2|.|TRBV25-1
TGTGCCAGCAGCCCCCGTGGCCTTATGTCCTATGGCTACACCTTC
CASSPRGLMSYGYTF
>TRBD1|TRBJ2-7|.|TRBV28
TGTGCCAGCAGTACTCCGGGACAGCCCTACGAGCAGTACTTC
CASSTPGQPYEQYF
>.|TRBJ2-6|.|TRBV4-2
TGTGCCAGCAGCCAAGATACGGAGGGTGGGGCCAACGTCCTGACTTTC
CASSQDTEGGANVLTF
>TRBD2|TRBJ2-5|.|TRBV18
TGTGCCAGCTCACCGGAGGGGAGGGCCCAAGAGACCCAGTACTTC
CASSPEGRAQETQYF
>TRBD1|TRBJ1-2|.|TRBV30
TGTGCCTGGAAGCTCGACAGGGTGTGGAGTGGCTACACCTTC
CAWKLDRVWSGYTF
>.|TRBJ1-1|once|TRBV7-8
TGTGCCAGCAGCTTAGGCAGCGATGAAGCTTTCTTT
CASSLGSDEAFF
>.|TRBJ2-7|.|TRBV4-1
TGCGCCAGCAGCCAAGGCGACAGCAATCTTTACGAGCAGTACTTC
CASSQGDSNLYEQYF
>.|TRBJ2-5|once|TRBV7-2
TGTGCCAGCAGCTTATCTTACGGGGGCCAAGAGACCCAGTACTTC
CASSLSYGGQETQYF
>.|TRBJ1-5|once|TRBV4-1
TGCGCCAGCAGCCAAACAGAAGGTCAGCCCCAGCATTTT
CASSQTEGQPQHF
>.|TRBJ1-1|.|TRBV30
TGTGCCTGGAAGAGTGATTGGACTGAAGCTTTCTTT
CAWKSDWTEAFF
>TRBD1|TRBJ2-2|.|TRBV5-1
TGCGCCAGCAGCTCTCGACAGGGGAACACCGGGGAGCTGTTTTTT
CASSSRQGNTGELFF
>TRBD2|TRBJ2-1|.|TRBV19
TGTGCCAGTAGTATAGTCTTAAAGCGGGGGCCCTCCCTTGACAATGAGCAGTTCTTC
CASSIVLKRGPSLDNEQFF